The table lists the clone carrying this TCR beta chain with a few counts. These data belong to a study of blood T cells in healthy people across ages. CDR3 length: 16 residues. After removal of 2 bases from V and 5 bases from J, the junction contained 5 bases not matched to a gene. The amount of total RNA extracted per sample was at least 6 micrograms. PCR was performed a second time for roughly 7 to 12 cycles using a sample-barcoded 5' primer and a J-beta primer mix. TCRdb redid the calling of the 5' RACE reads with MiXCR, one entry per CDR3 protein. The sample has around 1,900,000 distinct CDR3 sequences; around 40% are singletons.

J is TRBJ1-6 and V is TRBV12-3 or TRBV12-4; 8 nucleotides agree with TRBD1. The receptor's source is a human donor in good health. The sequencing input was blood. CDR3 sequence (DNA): TGTGCCAGCAGTTTACTTGCCAGGGGGCATAATTCACCCCTCCACTTT. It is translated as CASSLLARGHNSPLHF.